This T cell receptor beta chain originates from a study of breast tumors, draining lymph nodes, adjacent tissues. This clonotype has at least ten counts. The antigen remains unidentified. Axillary draining lymph nodes of breast cancer patients supplied the node samples. Study-wide results and caveats: Tumor T cell lymph node origin was a supported hypothesis, not proven. Findings are consistent with lymph node origin and intratumoral expansion of most tumor T cells. Compared with basal-like, luminal-like tumors shared significantly more repertoire with nontumor tissue. Compared with lymph nodes, tumors were less diverse; compared with nontumor tissue, more.

TCRdb fed the multiplex PCR reads into MiXCR, producing one record per CDR3 protein. The sample consists of 200,000 to 300,000 distinct CDR3 sequences, roughly 30% of them appearing once. The CDR3 sequence is 14 residues long. V trimming: 10 bases; J trimming: 8 bases; junction bases outside the gene matches: 13. The sequence came from a female donor with breast cancer. Some clones in this sample may be carry-over from other donors' samples. The chain carries TRBV12-3 or TRBV12-4 and TRBJ1-4, with 7 bases aligning to TRBD1. Input material: axillary lymph node tissue. CDR3 in amino acids: CANDEPRGKEKLFF. In DNA, the CDR3 is TGTGCCAACGACGAGCCCAGGGGGAAGGAAAAACTGTTTTTT.